A single sample is the source of the 21 T cell receptor beta chains below, sequenced in a study of immune characterization of retroperitoneal liposarcoma. TCRdb processed the PCR reads anew with MiXCR; each CDR3 protein has one entry. The data contain some 2,200 distinct CDR3 sequences, approximately 24% of them seen just once; the ten biggest clones take up 8.5% to 10%. Source material: tumor tissue. These receptors came from a male donor with retroperitoneal liposarcoma.

V gene TRBV6-1 combines with J gene TRBJ2-1; 8 bases line up with TRBD1. The closer fit of TRBJ2-5 to the DNA end suggests the J call may be wrong. CDR1 is MNHNS and CDR2 is SASEGT in the germline V gene. CDR3 length: 16 residues. The CDR3 DNA follows: TGTGCCAGCAGTCCCCCGCGGCAGGGGGCTCGGGAGACCCAGTACTTC. This sequence encodes CASSPPRQGARETQYF.

By sample fraction, this clonotype is medium-sized. This chain connects TRBV6-1 to TRBJ1-4; D gene unclear. The V end was cut by 7 bases, the J end by 11 bases, with 23 bases between. The CDR3 runs to 15 residues. Germline CDR1 and CDR2: MNHNS and SASEGT. This CDR3 reads CASTDTGEVLGKLFF. Here the CDR3 DNA reads TGTGCCAGCACCGATACCGGGGAGGTCTTGGGGAAACTGTTTTTT.

By sample share, this clonotype is medium-sized. This rearrangement joins TRBV11-2 to TRBJ2-1, with 7 nucleotides matching TRBD2. The CDR3 extends over 16 amino acids. The germline V gene encodes CDR1 SGHAT and CDR2 FQNNGV. J lost 3 bases, V lost 5 bases, and 10 bases had no gene match. CDR3 bases: TGTGCCAGCAGCCGGGTGGATAGCGGGCTCTACAATGAGCAGTTCTTC. Its translation: CASSRVDSGLYNEQFF.

The chain joins TRBV11-2 to TRBJ2-1; tentatively, D is TRBD1 or TRBD2 (5 bases each). This CDR3 spans 14 amino acids. V was cut by 5 bases and J by 8 bases, with 16 bases left in between. CDR1 and CDR2 (germline): SGHAT, FQNNGV. CDR3 coding DNA: TGTGCCAGCAGCCCCCGGGGCGTCAGCGATGAGCAGTTCTTC. Protein sequence: CASSPRGVSDEQFF.

This clonotype is labeled as medium-sized. The chain recombines TRBV7-6 with TRBJ2-1, with 7 positions matching TRBD2. This CDR3 comprises 14 residues. Trimming removed 1 base from V and 13 bases from J; junction bases left unmatched: 10. The germline V gene encodes CDR1 SGHVS and CDR2 FNYEAQ. The DNA for the CDR3 is TGTGCCAGCAGCTTAGAGGTGGTTCTAGCGGAACAGTTCTTC. Encoded protein: CASSLEVVLAEQFF.

This clonotype is classed as large. The chain carries TRBV6-1 and TRBJ2-1, with D possibly TRBD1 on 5 matching bases. The better agreement between TRBJ2-7 and the DNA end casts doubt on the J call. Germline V lookup: CDR1 MNHNS, CDR2 SASEGT. The CDR3 has 13 residues. The CDR3 loop reads CASGSGPHNEQYF. DNA for the CDR3: TGTGCCAGCGGATCAGGGCCACACAATGAGCAGTACTTC.

The chain recombines TRBV10-1 with TRBJ2-1; D may match TRBD1 or TRBD2 (6 bases each). Trimming pared 0 bases from V and 3 bases from J, leaving 12 bases between. CDR1 and CDR2 from the germline V gene are WNHNN and SYGVQD (reference sequence). The length of the CDR3 is 16 residues. Here the CDR3 DNA reads TGCGCCAGCAGTGAGTCGACAGGAGGGAACTACAATGAGCAGTTCTTC. As protein: CASSESTGGNYNEQFF.

This clonotype came up many times. The J gene is TRBJ2-3, the V gene TRBV12-3 or TRBV12-4, with unresolved D. The CDR3 extends over 11 amino acids. Trimming removed 2 bases from V and 6 bases from J, with 3 bases in between. In DNA form, the CDR3 reads TGTGCCAGCAGTTTAAAGGATACGCAGTATTTT. Amino acid sequence: CASSLKDTQYF.

Sample share makes this clonotype medium-sized. This rearrangement joins TRBV27 to TRBJ2-1, with TRBD2 as a possible D gene (6 bases). CDR1 and CDR2 (germline): MNHEY, SMNVEV (reference sequence). The CDR3 is made up of 14 amino acids. V gave up 2 bases and J gave up 9 bases, with 14 bases separating them. CDR3 nucleotides: TGTGCCAGCAGTTTAGACAGACTAGAACGTGAGCAGTTCTTC. It is translated as CASSLDRLEREQFF.

This clonotype was observed many times. This rearrangement joins TRBV11-1 to TRBJ1-1; D gene ambiguous. Germline CDR1 and CDR2: SGHAT and FQDESV (reference sequence). CDR3 length: 14 amino acids. V shed 1 base and J shed 3 bases, with 9 bases lying between them. This CDR3 is CASSLGGKYTEAFF. The CDR3 bases are TGTGCCAGCAGCTTAGGAGGGAAATACACTGAAGCTTTCTTT.

As to this clonotype: The junction shows a germline mismatch at one end, possibly a read error. V is TRBV7-8 and J is TRBJ2-5; TRBD1 aligns across 10 bases. The CDR3 spans 15 residues. Germline V gene sequence: CDR1 SGHVS, CDR2 FQNEAQ. CDR3 sequence: CASSFRQGANYEQYF. CDR3 in DNA: TGTGCCAGCAGCTTCCGACAGGGGGCGAACTACGAGCAGTATTTC.

There are a few counts of this clonotype. This CDR3 reads CASSRGDEQYF. As DNA, the CDR3 is TGTGCCAGCAGTCGTGGGGACGAGCAGTACTTC. V and J are TRBV6-5 and TRBJ2-1; the D is unclear. The closer fit of TRBJ2-7 to the DNA end suggests the J call may be wrong. The CDR3 length is 11 residues. The V gene's germline CDR1 is MNHEY and CDR2 SVGAGI.

This clonotype was found once. The chain carries TRBV6-5 and TRBJ2-5; possible D gene TRBD1, 6 bases. Germline V gene sequence: CDR1 MNHEY, CDR2 SVGAGI. With 2 bases removed from V and 5 bases from J, the gap between germline ends came to 9 bases. The CDR3 covers 13 residues. CDR3 residues: CASSYGGWETQYF. The CDR3 region has the DNA TGTGCCAGCAGTTACGGGGGCTGGGAGACCCAGTACTTC.

Sample share makes this clonotype large. J is TRBJ2-1 and V is TRBV6-1, with TRBD2 matching 10 bases. Judging by the DNA end, TRBJ2-7 fits better; the J call may be wrong. Looked up from germline, CDR1 is MNHNS and CDR2 is SASEGT. The CDR3 consists of 15 residues. CDR3: CASSEGLAILPEQYF. The CDR3 DNA follows: TGTGCCAGCAGTGAGGGACTAGCGATTCTTCCGGAGCAGTACTTC.

V is TRBV12-3 or TRBV12-4 and J is TRBJ2-1; the match to TRBD2 covers 8 bases. Trimming took 6 bases from V and 1 from J; bases not matched to a gene: 8. The CDR3 totals 16 residues. The CDR3 coding sequence is TGTGCCAGCAGGCCTTTGGCGGGAGGATCCTACAATGAGCAGTTCTTC. This encodes CASRPLAGGSYNEQFF.

V is TRBV11-3 and J is TRBJ2-1; 7 positions match TRBD1. V lost 2 bases and J lost 9; bases outside the gene matches: 7. The germline V gene encodes CDR1 SGHNT and CDR2 YENEEA. The CDR3 is 14 amino acids. The CDR3 loop is CASSLMNRGGEQFF. The CDR3 nucleotides read TGTGCCAGCAGCTTAATGAACAGGGGCGGTGAGCAGTTCTTC.

This clonotype appeared once. The V and J genes are TRBV10-1 and TRBJ2-5; 12 positions match TRBD2. CDR1 is WNHNN and CDR2 is SYGVQD in the germline V gene (reference sequence). This CDR3 comprises 15 residues. Trimming at V came to 4 bases and at J to 5 bases, leaving 5 bases not matched to a gene. CDR3 loop: CASSGLAGEGETQYF. CDR3 DNA: TGCGCCAGCAGTGGACTAGCGGGAGAGGGTGAGACCCAGTACTTC.

The CDR3 DNA reads TGTGCCAGCAGCTTAGCCCCAGCGGGGGGGCCAGATACGCAGTATTTT. It specifies CASSLAPAGGPDTQYF. The chain is built from TRBV7-2 and TRBJ2-3; 10 positions agree with TRBD2. The V gene end was trimmed by 0 bases and the J gene end by 4 bases; junction bases not matched to a gene: 4. The CDR3 extends over 16 amino acids. Germline V gene lookup returns CDR1 SGHTA and CDR2 FQGNSA.

The table lists this clonotype with a few counts. The genes are TRBV6-1 and TRBJ2-1, with TRBD1 matching 11 bases. The CDR3 spans 16 residues. V lost 2 bases, J lost 4 bases, and 4 bases stayed unmatched. CDR1 and CDR2 (germline): MNHNS, SASEGT. DNA of the CDR3: TGTGCCAGCAGTGAAACGGGACAGGGGGATTACAATGAGCAGTTCTTC. Amino acids: CASSETGQGDYNEQFF.

Remarks on this clonotype: A much bigger clone sits one base away, suggesting this may be a read error. The V and J genes are TRBV6-1 and TRBJ2-5, with TRBD2 matching over 14 bases. In germline, CDR1 is MNHNS, CDR2 SASEGT. The CDR3 totals 16 residues. J was trimmed by 4 bases and V by 6 bases; bases with no gene match: 7. CDR3: CASRPGLAGVGETQYF. CDR3 nucleotide sequence: TGTGCCAGCAGGCCGGGACTAGCGGGAGTAGGAGAGACCCAGTACTTC.

This clonotype is large within its sample. The chain has TRBV6-1 and TRBJ2-1; 10 nucleotides line up with TRBD2. The last part of the DNA fits TRBJ2-7 better; the J call may be wrong. This CDR3 has 18 residues. Germline V gene sequence: CDR1 MNHNS, CDR2 SASEGT. The CDR3 nucleotides read TGTGCCAGCAGTGCGGCTAGCGGGGGTCTTAGCTCCTACAATGAGCAGTACTTC. Translated: CASSAASGGLSSYNEQYF.